This TCR beta chain was retrieved from a study of a mutant IDH1 vaccine in newly diagnosed glioma. For the study at large: Initiation of the vaccine course occurred 4-6 weeks after radiotherapy alone, or alongside temozolomide cycles. Treated patients had a mean age of approximately 40 years and a sex split that was roughly 62% male and about 38% female. Former treatment meant radiotherapy, temozolomide, or both; the majority had gotten both.

Time point denoted: week 35, safety follow-up. Doses comprised 300 ug of mutant IDH1 20-mer peptide each, plus topical imiquimod. In every donor, the tumor was a new WHO grade 3 or 4 IDH1-mutant, ATRX-lost astrocytoma. Remarks on this clone: Antigen unknown.

The assay was immunoSEQ multiplex PCR, and TCRdb's table has in-frame clones only and misses some. Of 60,000 or so clones listed, around four fifths are singletons. CDR1 SGHDN and CDR2 FVKESK come from the germline V gene. V shed 4 bases and J 2 bases; nucleotides not matched to a gene: 7. This CDR3 has 16 amino acids. The source was PBMCs, collected from a glioma patient whose treatment included an IDH1 peptide vaccine. The chain recombines TRBV14 with TRBJ2-1, with TRBD2 matching over 8 bases. This sequence originates from a man aged 30 to 39 with glioma. The DNA for the CDR3 is TGTGCCAGCAGCCCTCTGCGGGGGGACACCTACAATGAGCAGTTCTTC. It is translated as CASSPLRGDTYNEQFF.